Sequencing of this T cell receptor beta chain was carried out in a study of T-cell reconstitution after alpha-beta-depleted transplantation in children. Trimming stripped 5 bases from V and 10 bases from J, with 10 bases between. CDR1 and CDR2 from the germline V gene are SGHAT and FQDESV (reference sequence). The CDR3 contains 11 residues. Unique molecular identifiers featured in how the TCRbeta library was prepared. TCRdb reanalysed the PCR reads using MiXCR and keeps one entry per CDR3 protein. The sample yields some 530,000 distinct CDR3 sequences, about an eighth seen once. The V gene is TRBV11-1, the J gene TRBJ2-3; D remains ambiguous. The source material was PBMCs from the stem cell graft donor, sampled from the stem cell graft. This clonotype originated in a human donor who donated a stem cell graft to a child with combined immunodeficiency. CDR3 in DNA: TGTGCCAGCAGCCTCCCCGGCCCGCAGTATTTT. Translated: CASSLPGPQYF.